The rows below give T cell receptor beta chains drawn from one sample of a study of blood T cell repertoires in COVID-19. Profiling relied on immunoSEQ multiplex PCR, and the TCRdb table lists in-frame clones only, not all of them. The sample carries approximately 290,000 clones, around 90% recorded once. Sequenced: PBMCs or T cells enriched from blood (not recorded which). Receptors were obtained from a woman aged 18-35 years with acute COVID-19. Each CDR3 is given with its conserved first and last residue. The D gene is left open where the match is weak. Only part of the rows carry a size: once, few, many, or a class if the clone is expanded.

CDR3 DNA: TGTGCCAGCAGCTTAAAAATACCGGGACTAGCGGGAACCTACGAGCAGTACTTC; CDR3 protein: CASSLKIPGLAGTYEQYF; clone size: few; V gene: TRBV11-2; D gene: TRBD2; CDR3 length: 18; J gene: TRBJ2-7
CDR3 DNA: TGTGCCAGTAGTACAAGACAGGGTTGGGCTGAAGCTTTCTTT; CDR3 protein: CASSTRQGWAEAFF; clone size: once; V gene: TRBV19; D gene: TRBD1; CDR3 length: 14; J gene: TRBJ1-1
CDR3 DNA: TGTGCCAGCAGCCCGGGGGGGAGGGTAGTTCAGCCCCAGCATTTT; CDR3 protein: CASSPGGRVVQPQHF; clone size: NA; V gene: TRBV28; D gene: NA; CDR3 length: 15; J gene: TRBJ1-5
CDR3 DNA: TGTGCCAGCCGTGGTCGGGGGGAGGGAGGTGAGACCCAGTACTTC; CDR3 protein: CASRGRGEGGETQYF; clone size: NA; V gene: TRBV7-9; D gene: TRBD2; CDR3 length: 15; J gene: TRBJ2-5
CDR3 DNA: TGTGCCAGCAGCGCGGGCGGACAGGGGAACTATGGCTACACCTTC; CDR3 protein: CASSAGGQGNYGYTF; clone size: NA; V gene: TRBV9; D gene: TRBD1; CDR3 length: 15; J gene: TRBJ1-2
CDR3 DNA: TGTGCCAGCAGCCTTTATGGGCAGCAAAAGGAGCAGTTCTTC; CDR3 protein: CASSLYGQQKEQFF; clone size: NA; V gene: TRBV6-5; D gene: NA; CDR3 length: 14; J gene: TRBJ2-1
CDR3 DNA: TGTGCCACCTCAGGGGGCTCGGTTGAAGCTTTCTTT; CDR3 protein: CATSGGSVEAFF; clone size: NA; V gene: TRBV24-1; D gene: TRBD1; CDR3 length: 12; J gene: TRBJ1-1
CDR3 DNA: TGTGCCAGTAGTATGCCCGGGACAGGGACCCCATCTGGGGCCAACGTCCTGACTTTC; CDR3 protein: CASSMPGTGTPSGANVLTF; clone size: NA; V gene: TRBV19; D gene: TRBD1; CDR3 length: 19; J gene: TRBJ2-6
CDR3 DNA: TGTGCCTGGGACCGTACGACAGGGATTGAAGCTTTCTTT; CDR3 protein: CAWDRTTGIEAFF; clone size: NA; V gene: TRBV30; D gene: TRBD1; CDR3 length: 13; J gene: TRBJ1-1
CDR3 DNA: TGTGCCAGCAGCTCGACCCCCGACAGGCAAGAGACCCAGTACTTC; CDR3 protein: CASSSTPDRQETQYF; clone size: few; V gene: TRBV7-2; D gene: NA; CDR3 length: 15; J gene: TRBJ2-5
CDR3 DNA: TGTGCCAGCTCTGCGGGTCCTCGAATGAATCAGCCCCAGCATTTT; CDR3 protein: CASSAGPRMNQPQHF; clone size: few; V gene: TRBV9; D gene: NA; CDR3 length: 15; J gene: TRBJ1-5
CDR3 DNA: TGTGCCAGTAGTATACAGGGGTCCTACGAGCAGTACTTC; CDR3 protein: CASSIQGSYEQYF; clone size: once; V gene: TRBV19; D gene: NA; CDR3 length: 13; J gene: TRBJ2-7
CDR3 DNA: TGTGCCAGCATTTCAGGGGTAGTCCGTGAAAAACTGTTTTTT; CDR3 protein: CASISGVVREKLFF; clone size: NA; V gene: TRBV28; D gene: NA; CDR3 length: 14; J gene: TRBJ1-4
CDR3 DNA: TGTGCCAGCAGCGGTGAGTCAGGGGGCACTGAAGCTTTCTTT; CDR3 protein: CASSGESGGTEAFF; clone size: NA; V gene: TRBV9; D gene: TRBD1; CDR3 length: 14; J gene: TRBJ1-1